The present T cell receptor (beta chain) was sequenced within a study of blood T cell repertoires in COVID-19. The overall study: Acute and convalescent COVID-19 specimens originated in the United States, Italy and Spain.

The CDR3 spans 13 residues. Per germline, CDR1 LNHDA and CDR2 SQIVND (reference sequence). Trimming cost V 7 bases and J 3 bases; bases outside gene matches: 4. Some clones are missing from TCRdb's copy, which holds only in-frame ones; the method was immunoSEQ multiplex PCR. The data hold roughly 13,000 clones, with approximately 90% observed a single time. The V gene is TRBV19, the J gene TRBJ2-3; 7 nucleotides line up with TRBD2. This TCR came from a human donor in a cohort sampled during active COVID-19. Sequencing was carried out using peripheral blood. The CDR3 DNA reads TGTGCCAGTACTCAGGGACTAACAGATACGCAGTATTTT. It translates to CASTQGLTDTQYF. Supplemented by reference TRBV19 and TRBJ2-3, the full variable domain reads DGGITQSPKYLFRKEGQNVTLSCEQNLNHDAMYWYRQDPGQGLRLIYYSQIVNDFQKGDIAEGYSVSREKKESFPLTVTSAQKNPTAFYLCASTQGLTDTQYFGPGTRLTVL.